This is a list of T cell receptor beta chains from one sample in a study of blood T cell repertoires in COVID-19. Sequencing was performed with immunoSEQ multiplex PCR; in TCRdb, only in-frame clones are kept and a portion is missing. This sample has 200,000 to 250,000 clones, with 70% to 90% found just once. The sequenced sample was peripheral blood. These receptors all come from a woman in her thirties who had recovered from COVID-19. Each CDR3 is given with its conserved first and last residue.

j_call	cdr3_length	v_call	cdr3_aa
TRBJ1-5	13	TRBV6-4	CASSQGDNQPQHF
TRBJ1-2	14	TRBV3-1/TRBV3-2	CASRPRTELYGYTF
TRBJ2-1	15	TRBV5-5	CASSLGQIIGNEQFF
TRBJ2-7	19	TRBV5-4	CASSLETGPRYSPSYEQYF
TRBJ1-1	15	TRBV5-6	CASSYWTLEDTEAFF
TRBJ1-2	17	TRBV7-3	CASSLTPLGQGGHGYTF
TRBJ1-5	14	TRBV27	CASSFLGRGQPQHF
TRBJ1-2	11	TRBV11-3	CAGGRSYGYTF
TRBJ2-4	18	TRBV19	CASSTGLAGGLAKNIQYF
TRBJ1-2	14	TRBV19	CASKGDEGFYGYTF
TRBJ1-3	12	TRBV7-9	CASADSGNTIYF
TRBJ2-7	16	TRBV7-9	CASSSRAGQGAGEQYF
TRBJ2-6	15	TRBV5-4	CASSSQAEGANVLTF
TRBJ2-7	14	TRBV6-5	CASSYSFSSYEQYF
TRBJ2-1	16	TRBV2	CASSETTGGIYNEQFF
TRBJ1-1	14	TRBV6-5	CASSPPTVNTEAFF
TRBJ1-3	19	TRBV10-1	CASSESRDGTVYSGNTIYF
TRBJ2-2	17	TRBV4-1	CASSQVGVPMNTGELFF
TRBJ1-1	12	TRBV21-1	CARRQGFTEAFF
TRBJ2-4	16	TRBV5-1	CASSSGPSRAKNIQYF
TRBJ1-2	15	TRBV6-5	CASSSFRGDPYGYTF
TRBJ1-1	16	TRBV19	CASSIDPVRENTEAFF
TRBJ2-1	15	TRBV6-5	CASRAPGLGNNEQFF
TRBJ2-7	14	TRBV5-5	CASSLLSSSGEQYF
TRBJ2-7	16	TRBV5-5	CASSFGQGLESYEQYF
TRBJ1-2	15	TRBV27	CASSLEPTGSYGYTF
TRBJ2-1	15	TRBV7-2	CASSLFAGGPNEQFF
TRBJ2-4	14	TRBV15	CATSRDSPGIIQYF
TRBJ1-5	15	TRBV10-2	CASSELRTGGQPQHF
TRBJ1-2	14	TRBV19	CASKVVEYGDGYTF
TRBJ1-6	16	TRBV7-2	CASSPMTGFRNSPLHF
TRBJ2-7	14	TRBV4-1	CASSQDRGTYEQYF
TRBJ1-2	15	TRBV7-9	CASSSGTGGVYGYTF
TRBJ2-5	13	TRBV5-1	CASSFGLAETQYF
TRBJ1-4	18	TRBV2	CASTDPGEGFATNEKLFF
TRBJ2-3	18	TRBV3-1/TRBV3-2	CASSPGQHPRAVTDTQYF
TRBJ2-3	17	TRBV6-1	CASSGTSGGVIMDTQYF
TRBJ2-2	15	TRBV11-1	CASSLGGGNTGELFF
TRBJ1-2	16	TRBV2	CASSFSARGANYGYTF
TRBJ1-5	15	TRBV9	CASSAGRGRGQPQHF
TRBJ1-1	16	TRBV18	CASSLYSSGLNTEAFF
TRBJ1-6	13	TRBV5-4	CASSVPGQSPLHF
TRBJ2-7	16	TRBV4-1	CASSRGSGQGTMEQYF
TRBJ2-1	13	TRBV5-1	CASSFDREIPRVF
TRBJ2-7	15	TRBV19	CASRFMGGTSYEQYF
TRBJ2-7	15	TRBV5-4	CASSPHGRGDYEQYF
TRBJ1-2	13	TRBV7-9	CASSSELNYGYTF
TRBJ1-6	14	TRBV7-2	CASSLDYLNSPLHF
TRBJ1-1	14	TRBV11-2	CASRLGGEGTEAFF
TRBJ2-5	15	TRBV5-6	CASSSPGQGEETQYF
TRBJ1-6	17	TRBV7-2	CASSPRALEAYNSPLHF
TRBJ1-2	15	TRBV3-1/TRBV3-2	CASSSRTVPPYGYTF
TRBJ1-6	21	TRBV7-8	CASSPRGTGGSRTPYNSPLHF